The text below deals with one TCR beta chain. What antigen it recognizes has not been identified. No base quality information exists; no much larger clone differs at one position. CDR1 and CDR2, per the germline V gene, are SGHVS and FNYEAQ. The CDR3 has 15 amino acids, counting the end cysteine and phenylalanine. Of the read, only the CDR3 DNA is kept; its 45 bases are in frame from base 1. The trim is 4 bases for V and 0 bases for J, with a gap of 10 bases between the germline ends. This specimen comes from a study of blood T cell repertoires in COVID-19 (dated by TCRdb to 2018 to 2021). Turning to the overall study: The collaborator samples originated in the United States, Italy and Spain and spanned the acute and convalescent phases of COVID-19. The prospective study material was composed of cDNA or gDNA derived from T cells, B-cell-depleted T cells, or PBMCs. Deeply sampled blood TCRbeta repertoires from subjects exposed to, actively infected with, or recovered from COVID-19 were included in the dataset. The repertoires were made available in a free public database intended to serve as a resource for research on the immune response to SARS-CoV-2. The samples were drawn from the first 160 participants of the ongoing ImmuneRACE study and from more than 1,000 subjects provided by 6 global collaborators. Nearly every sample came with metadata listing a de-identified subject ID, COVID-19 status, age in years and sex. Where HLA class I and class II types were available, the types were taken from metadata supplied by the sample provider, not from assay-based typing. Summary of the overall study and its limitations: How much clinical and demographic metadata was included differed by source and by participant, and the metadata was provided uncurated.

TCRbeta CDR3 regions were amplified from genomic DNA by means of the immunoSEQ Assay, a bias-controlled multiplex PCR. As for the original processing: The number of nucleated cells in each sample was estimated by amplification of reference gene primers within the assay. To quantify the absolute abundance of each unique TCRbeta CDR3 rearrangement, sequence reads were collapsed and filtered. For each sample, productive Simpson clonality was calculated as the square root of Simpson's diversity index over productive rearrangements. Sourced from immuneACCESS, this table was stored by TCRdb with only in-frame sequences that have V and J called. A share of the clones is absent; for the studies checked, an unresolved V gene accounts for under half, and the remainder has no known explanation. V, J and clone size are those of that table, while D and trimming were read from the DNA. The sample includes approximately 47,000 clones, with 70% to 90% observed a single time. About 3% of the sample lies in the top ten.

One collaborating source in Seattle enrolled patients while the patients were actively infected and followed the patients over time throughout the course of disease. Whole blood was collected in K2EDTA tubes by collaborating institutions according to the institutions' own protocols. For TCRbeta analysis, collaborators shipped samples as frozen whole blood, isolated PBMCs, or DNA extracted from either of those sample types. What was sequenced was peripheral blood. The sequence joins TRBV7-6 to TRBJ2-1; the D segment could be TRBD1, given 6 matching bases. This TCR derives from a woman aged 80 or older with COVID-19, enrolled during active disease. The CDR3 corresponds to CASSYDRSSYNEQFF. The nucleotides read TGTGCCAGCAGCTACGACAGGAGCTCCTACAATGAGCAGTTCTTC.